A single sample gave rise to the 7 T cell receptor beta chains below, sequenced in a study of control samples from healthy donors and cancer patients. This table comes from immunoSEQ multiplex PCR, and its TCRdb copy is limited to in-frame clones, with some not included. The sample lists 150,000 to 200,000 clones, nearly 96% seen once, with under 1.2% in the top ten. Source material: blood. The receptors were gathered from a woman aged 30 to 39 in good health.

The chain has TRBV11-3 and TRBJ2-3; D remains ambiguous. The CDR3 loop spans 13 amino acids. The V gene lost 1 base and the J gene lost 2 bases, with 4 bases spanning the gap. Germline values: CDR1 SGHNT, CDR2 YENEEA. The CDR3 reads CASSLGYTDTQYF. CDR3 DNA: TGTGCCAGCAGCTTAGGGTACACAGATACGCAGTATTTT.

The V gene is TRBV4-2, the J gene TRBJ2-1, with 7 bases matching TRBD2. The CDR3 extends over 13 amino acids. V shed 11 bases, J shed 3 bases, and the junction held 7 bases outside the gene matches. Germline assignment: CDR1 LGHNA and CDR2 YNFKEQ. CDR3 in DNA: TGTGCCTCCTCGGCTAGCGGCTACAATGAGCAGTTCTTC. It is translated as CASSASGYNEQFF.

The gene calls are TRBV27 and TRBJ1-6; D not resolved. V lost 6 bases, J lost 0 bases, and 15 bases lay in between. This CDR3 is built from 17 residues. CDR1 MNHEY and CDR2 SMNVEV come from the germline V gene (reference sequence). CDR3 nucleotides: TGTGCCAGCAGCCTACAGAGCACCAACTCCTATAATTCACCCCTCCACTTT. It translates to CASSLQSTNSYNSPLHF.

This clone was recorded only once. The chain employs TRBV28 and TRBJ1-1, with a weak D call TRBD1 (5 bases). The CDR3 covers 13 residues. In germline, CDR1 is MDHEN, CDR2 SYDVKM. V lost 1 base and J 7 bases, leaving 10 bases between the germline ends. The CDR3 DNA reads TGTGCCAGCAGTTTATACCGGGGCGGTGAAGCTTTCTTT. It translates to CASSLYRGGEAFF.

The CDR3 region has the DNA TGTGCCAGCTCACCCAATACAGGGATGGACACTGAAGCTTTCTTT. The encoded protein is CASSPNTGMDTEAFF. The chain uses TRBV18 and TRBJ1-1; the D gene is possibly TRBD1 (6 bases). The germline CDR1 and CDR2 sequences are KGHSH and LQKENI. The ends were cut back, 3 bases at V and 3 bases at J, with 14 bases in the middle. The CDR3 consists of 15 residues.

The count of this clone is one. CDR3 DNA sequence: TGTGCCAGCAGCCCAAAAGGGCCACTCTACGAGCAGTACTTC. Protein sequence: CASSPKGPLYEQYF. This chain connects TRBV16 to TRBJ2-7; D ambiguous. Germline values: CDR1 KGHSY, CDR2 FQNENV. This CDR3 contains 14 residues. V lost 4 bases and J 3 bases, leaving 13 bases between the germline ends. The full variable domain, in which reference TRBV16 and TRBJ2-7 provide the parts outside the CDR3, is GEEVAQTPKHLVRGEGQKAKLYCAPIKGHSYVFWYQQVLKNEFKFLISFQNENVFDETGMPKERFSAKCLPNSPCSLEIQATKLEDSAVYFCASSPKGPLYEQYFGPGTRLTVT.

Here the CDR3 reads CASSMQGVTDTQYF. Written as DNA, the CDR3 is TGCGCCAGCAGCATGCAGGGGGTCACAGATACGCAGTATTTT. The chain employs TRBV4-1 and TRBJ2-3; TRBD1 matches at 7 bases. V lost 5 bases, J lost 2 bases, and 4 bases stayed unmatched. Looked up from germline, CDR1 is MGHRA and CDR2 is YSYEKL. The CDR3 runs 14 residues.